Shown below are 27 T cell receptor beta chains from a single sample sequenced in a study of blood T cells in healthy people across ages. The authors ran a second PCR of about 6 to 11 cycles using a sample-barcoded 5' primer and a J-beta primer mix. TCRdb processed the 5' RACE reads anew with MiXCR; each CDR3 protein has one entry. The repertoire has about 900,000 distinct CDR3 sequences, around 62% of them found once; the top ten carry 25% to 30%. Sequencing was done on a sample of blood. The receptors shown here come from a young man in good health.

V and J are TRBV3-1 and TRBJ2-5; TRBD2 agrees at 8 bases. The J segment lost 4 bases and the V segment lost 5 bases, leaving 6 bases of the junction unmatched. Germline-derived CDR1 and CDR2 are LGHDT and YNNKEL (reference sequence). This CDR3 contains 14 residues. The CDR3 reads CASSDRGGRETQYF. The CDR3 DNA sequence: TGTGCCAGCAGCGATCGGGGGGGCCGAGAGACCCAGTACTTC.

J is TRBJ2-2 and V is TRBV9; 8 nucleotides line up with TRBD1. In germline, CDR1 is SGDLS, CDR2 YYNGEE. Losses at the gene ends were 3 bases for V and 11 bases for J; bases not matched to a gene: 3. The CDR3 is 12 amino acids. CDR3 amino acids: CASSAGGSELFF. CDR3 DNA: TGTGCCAGCAGCGCAGGGGGCTCAGAGCTGTTTTTT.

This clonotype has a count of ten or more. Here the CDR3 DNA reads TGTGCCAGCAGTTTATTCCCCGACGGGGGCGGGCGCTATGGCTACACCTTC. Translation gives CASSLFPDGGGRYGYTF. The rearrangement uses TRBV28 and TRBJ1-2, with D perhaps matching TRBD1 (6 bases). Trimming pared 1 base from V and 4 bases from J, leaving 19 bases between. CDR1 and CDR2 from the germline V gene are MDHEN and SYDVKM. The CDR3 length is 17 residues.

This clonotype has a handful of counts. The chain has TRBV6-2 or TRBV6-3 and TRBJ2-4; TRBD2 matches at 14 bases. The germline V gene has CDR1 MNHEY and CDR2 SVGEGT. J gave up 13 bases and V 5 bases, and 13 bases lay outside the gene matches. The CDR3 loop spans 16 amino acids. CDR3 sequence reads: CASSPNPGLAGGRQYF. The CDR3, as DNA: TGTGCCAGCAGTCCTAACCCTGGACTAGCGGGGGGACGGCAGTACTTC.

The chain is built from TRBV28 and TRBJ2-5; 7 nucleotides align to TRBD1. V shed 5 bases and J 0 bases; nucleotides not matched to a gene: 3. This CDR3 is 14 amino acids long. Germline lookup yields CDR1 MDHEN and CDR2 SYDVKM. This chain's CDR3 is CASSKTGYQETQYF. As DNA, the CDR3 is TGTGCCAGCAGTAAGACAGGGTACCAAGAGACCCAGTACTTC.

The CDR3 is CASSSGQGGKQFF. CDR3 sequence (DNA): TGCGCCAGCAGCTCCGGACAGGGGGGAAAGCAGTTCTTC. The rearrangement links TRBV5-1 to TRBJ2-1; 10 bases fit TRBD1. V shed 3 bases and J 11 bases; nucleotides not matched to a gene: 5. This CDR3 has 13 amino acids. The germline V gene has CDR1 SGHRS and CDR2 YFSETQ.

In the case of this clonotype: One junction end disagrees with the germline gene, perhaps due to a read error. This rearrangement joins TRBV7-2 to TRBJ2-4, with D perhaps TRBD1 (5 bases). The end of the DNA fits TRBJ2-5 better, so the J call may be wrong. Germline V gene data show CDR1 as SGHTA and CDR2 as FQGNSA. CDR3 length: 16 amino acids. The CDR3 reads CANSLGAPSMQETQYF. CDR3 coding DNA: TGTGCCAACAGCTTAGGGGCACCGTCGATGCAAGAGACCCAGTACTTC.

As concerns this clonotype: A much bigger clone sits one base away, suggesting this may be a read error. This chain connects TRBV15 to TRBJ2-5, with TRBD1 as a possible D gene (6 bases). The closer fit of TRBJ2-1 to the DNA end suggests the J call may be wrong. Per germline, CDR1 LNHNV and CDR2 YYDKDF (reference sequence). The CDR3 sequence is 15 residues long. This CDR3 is CATSSVTGKQETQFF. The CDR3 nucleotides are TGTGCCACCAGCAGTGTAACAGGGAAGCAAGAGACCCAGTTCTTC.

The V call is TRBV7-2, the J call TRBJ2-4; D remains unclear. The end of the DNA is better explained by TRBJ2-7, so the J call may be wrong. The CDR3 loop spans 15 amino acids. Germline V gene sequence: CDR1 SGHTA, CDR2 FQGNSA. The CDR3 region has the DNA TGTGCCAGCAGCTTAGAGGTACGTTTGGACCACGAGCAGTACTTC. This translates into CASSLEVRLDHEQYF.

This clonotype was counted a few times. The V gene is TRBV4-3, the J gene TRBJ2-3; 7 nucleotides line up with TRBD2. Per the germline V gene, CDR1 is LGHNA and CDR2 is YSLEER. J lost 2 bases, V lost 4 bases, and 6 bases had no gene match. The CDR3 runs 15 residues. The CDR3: CASSPNGGFTDTQYF. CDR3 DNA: TGCGCCAGCAGCCCAAACGGGGGGTTCACAGATACGCAGTATTTT.

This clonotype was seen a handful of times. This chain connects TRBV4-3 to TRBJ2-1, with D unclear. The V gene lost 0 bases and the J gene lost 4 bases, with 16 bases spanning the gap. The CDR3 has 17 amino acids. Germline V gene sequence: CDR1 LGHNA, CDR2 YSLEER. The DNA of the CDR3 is TGCGCCAGCAGCCAAGATCTGCGAGAAGGGATTTACAATGAGCAGTTCTTC. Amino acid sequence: CASSQDLREGIYNEQFF.

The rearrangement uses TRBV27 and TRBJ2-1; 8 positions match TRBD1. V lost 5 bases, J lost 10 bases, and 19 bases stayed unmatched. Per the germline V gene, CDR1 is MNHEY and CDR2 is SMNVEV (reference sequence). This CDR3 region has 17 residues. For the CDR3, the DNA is TGTGCCAGCAGTCCACCCGGGACAGGACAGGGACAATACGAGCAGTTCTTC. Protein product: CASSPPGTGQGQYEQFF.

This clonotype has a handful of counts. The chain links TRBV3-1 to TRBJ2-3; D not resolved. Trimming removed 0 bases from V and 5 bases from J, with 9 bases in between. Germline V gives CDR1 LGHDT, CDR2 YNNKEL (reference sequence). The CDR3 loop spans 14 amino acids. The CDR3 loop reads CASSQDLARDTQYF. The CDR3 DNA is TGTGCCAGCAGCCAAGATCTTGCTCGAGATACGCAGTATTTT.

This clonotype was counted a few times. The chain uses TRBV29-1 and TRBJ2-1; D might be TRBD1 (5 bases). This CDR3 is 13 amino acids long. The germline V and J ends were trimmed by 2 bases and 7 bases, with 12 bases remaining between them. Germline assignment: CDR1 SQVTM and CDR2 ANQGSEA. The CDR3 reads CSVERQGANEQFF. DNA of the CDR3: TGCAGCGTTGAACGGCAGGGTGCGAATGAGCAGTTCTTC.

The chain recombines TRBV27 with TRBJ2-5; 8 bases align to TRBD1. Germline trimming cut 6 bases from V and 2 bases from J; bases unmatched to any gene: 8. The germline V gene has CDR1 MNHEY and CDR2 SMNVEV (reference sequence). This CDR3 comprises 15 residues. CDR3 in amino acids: CASRSWTGSQETQYF. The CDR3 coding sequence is TGTGCCAGCAGATCATGGACAGGGTCGCAAGAGACCCAGTACTTC.

CDR3 loop: CASSLVGSHNYGYTF. In DNA form, the CDR3 reads TGTGCCAGCAGCTTAGTGGGCAGCCATAACTATGGCTACACCTTC. The rearrangement links TRBV13 to TRBJ1-2; D is unclear. Germline V gives CDR1 PRHDT, CDR2 FYEKMQ (reference sequence). V lost 1 base and J 1 base, leaving 10 bases between the germline ends. CDR3 length equals 15 residues. Using reference TRBV13 and TRBJ1-2 for the parts outside the CDR3, the full variable domain is AAGVIQSPRHLIKEKRETATLKCYPIPRHDTVYWYQQGPGQDPQFLISFYEKMQSDKGSIPDRFSAQQFSDYHSELNMSSLELGDSALYFCASSLVGSHNYGYTFGSGTRLTVV.

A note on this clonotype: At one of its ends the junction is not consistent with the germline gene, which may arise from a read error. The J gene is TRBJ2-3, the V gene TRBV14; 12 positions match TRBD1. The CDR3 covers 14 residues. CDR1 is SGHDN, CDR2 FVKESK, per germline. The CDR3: CASSGTGGTDTRYF. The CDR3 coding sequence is TGTGCCAGCAGCGGGACAGGGGGCACAGATACGCGGTATTTT.

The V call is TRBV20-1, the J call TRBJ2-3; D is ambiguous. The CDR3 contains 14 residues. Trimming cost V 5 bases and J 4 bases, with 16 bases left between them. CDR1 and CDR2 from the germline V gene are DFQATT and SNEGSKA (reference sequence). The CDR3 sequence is CSASDMTGADTQYF. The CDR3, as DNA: TGCAGTGCTTCCGACATGACTGGCGCAGATACGCAGTATTTT.

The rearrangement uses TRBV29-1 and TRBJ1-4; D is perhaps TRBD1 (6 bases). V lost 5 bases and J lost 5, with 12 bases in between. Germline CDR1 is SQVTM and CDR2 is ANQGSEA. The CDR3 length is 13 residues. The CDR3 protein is CSVQGPTNEKLFF. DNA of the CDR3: TGCAGCGTTCAGGGGCCGACAAATGAAAAACTGTTTTTT.

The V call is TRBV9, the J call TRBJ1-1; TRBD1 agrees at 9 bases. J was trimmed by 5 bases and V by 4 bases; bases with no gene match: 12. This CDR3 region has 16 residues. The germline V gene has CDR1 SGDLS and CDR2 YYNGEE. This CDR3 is CASSTTGTGIVTEAFF. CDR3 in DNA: TGTGCCAGCAGCACTACCGGGACAGGGATTGTAACTGAAGCTTTCTTT.

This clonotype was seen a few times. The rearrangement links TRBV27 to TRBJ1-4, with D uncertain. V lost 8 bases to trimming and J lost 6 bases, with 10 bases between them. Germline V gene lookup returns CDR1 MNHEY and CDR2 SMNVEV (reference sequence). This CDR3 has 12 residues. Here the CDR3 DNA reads TGTGCCAGCGGTGTTTCCGATGAAAAACTGTTTTTT. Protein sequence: CASGVSDEKLFF.

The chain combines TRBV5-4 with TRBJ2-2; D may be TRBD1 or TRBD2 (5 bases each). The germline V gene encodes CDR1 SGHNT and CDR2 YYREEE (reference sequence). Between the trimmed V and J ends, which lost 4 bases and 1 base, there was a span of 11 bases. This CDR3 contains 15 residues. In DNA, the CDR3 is TGTGCCAGCAGCGGCCGGGACCGGAACACCGGGGAGCTGTTTTTT. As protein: CASSGRDRNTGELFF. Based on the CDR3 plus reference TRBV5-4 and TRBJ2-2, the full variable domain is ETGVTQSPTHLIKTRGQQVTLRCSSQSGHNTVSWYQQALGQGPQFIFQYYREEENGRGNFPPRFSGLQFPNYSSELNVNALELDDSALYLCASSGRDRNTGELFFGEGSRLTVL.

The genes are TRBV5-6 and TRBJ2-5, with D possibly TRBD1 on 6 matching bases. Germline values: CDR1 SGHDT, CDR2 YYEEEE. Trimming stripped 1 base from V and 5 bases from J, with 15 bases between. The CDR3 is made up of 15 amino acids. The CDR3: CASSLTDLQGETQYF. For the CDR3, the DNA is TGTGCCAGCAGCTTGACGGATCTCCAGGGGGAGACCCAGTACTTC.

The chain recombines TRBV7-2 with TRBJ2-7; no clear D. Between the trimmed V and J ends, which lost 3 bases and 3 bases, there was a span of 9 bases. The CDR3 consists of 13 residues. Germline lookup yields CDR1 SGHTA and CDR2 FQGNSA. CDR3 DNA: TGTGCCAGCAGCTTGGCGCAGAGCTACGAGCAGTACTTC. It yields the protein CASSLAQSYEQYF.

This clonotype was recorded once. The CDR3 sequence is CASSPGTHHLAKNIQYF. CDR3 nucleotides: TGTGCCAGCAGCCCCGGGACTCATCACTTAGCCAAAAACATTCAGTACTTC. V gene TRBV11-1 combines with J gene TRBJ2-4, with D possibly being TRBD2 (6 bases). The CDR3 runs to 17 residues. CDR1 and CDR2 from the germline V gene are SGHAT and FQDESV (reference sequence). The germline V and J ends were trimmed by 5 bases and 0 bases, with 17 bases remaining between them.

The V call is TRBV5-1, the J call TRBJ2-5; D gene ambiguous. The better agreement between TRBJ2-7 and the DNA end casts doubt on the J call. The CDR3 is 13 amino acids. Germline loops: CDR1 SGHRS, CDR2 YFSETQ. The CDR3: CASSLRPNREQYF. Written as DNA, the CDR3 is TGCGCCAGCAGCTTGAGGCCAAATCGCGAGCAGTACTTC.

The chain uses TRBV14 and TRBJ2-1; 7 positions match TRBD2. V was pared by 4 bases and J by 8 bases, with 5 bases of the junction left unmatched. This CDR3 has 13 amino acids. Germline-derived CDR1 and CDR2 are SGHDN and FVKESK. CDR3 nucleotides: TGTGCCAGCAGCCCGACGACTAGCTATGAGCAGTTCTTC. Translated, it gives CASSPTTSYEQFF.